These T cell receptor beta chains were read from a single sample in a study of blood T cell repertoires in COVID-19. Clones were sequenced by immunoSEQ multiplex PCR, and TCRdb holds only the in-frame ones, with some missing. This sample has approximately 440,000 clones, with 90% found just once. Sequencing was done on a sample of PBMCs or T cells enriched from blood (not recorded which). The origin of the receptors is a man younger than 35 who had recovered from COVID-19. The CDR3 runs from the conserved cysteine through the conserved F or W. The order of the fields is clone size, CDR3 length, D gene, V gene, J gene, CDR3 protein, CDR3 DNA. The D gene is left open where the match is weak. Expanded clones are given a class, and other clones once, few, many or no size at all.

clone size: NA; CDR3 length: 16; D gene: NA; V gene: TRBV1; J gene: TRBJ2-7; CDR3 protein: CTSSQLLAGEDNEQYF; CDR3 DNA: TGCACCAGCAGCCAGTTACTAGCGGGAGAGGACAACGAGCAGTACTTC
clone size: NA; CDR3 length: 15; D gene: TRBD1; V gene: TRBV28; J gene: TRBJ2-7; CDR3 protein: CASRPPTGGVYEQYF; CDR3 DNA: TGTGCCAGCAGACCTCCGACAGGGGGCGTATACGAGCAGTACTTC
clone size: NA; CDR3 length: 14; D gene: NA; V gene: TRBV27; J gene: TRBJ1-6; CDR3 protein: CASSWGDLSSPLHF; CDR3 DNA: TGTGCCAGCAGTTGGGGGGACTTGAGTTCACCCCTCCACTTT
clone size: NA; CDR3 length: 12; D gene: NA; V gene: TRBV6-1; J gene: TRBJ2-2; CDR3 protein: CASSEGAWELFF; CDR3 DNA: TGTGCCAGCAGTGAAGGGGCATGGGAGCTGTTTTTT
clone size: NA; CDR3 length: 14; D gene: TRBD2; V gene: TRBV28; J gene: TRBJ2-5; CDR3 protein: CASSSSGRSETQYF; CDR3 DNA: TGTGCCAGCAGCTCTAGCGGGAGGTCGGAGACCCAGTACTTC
clone size: medium-sized; CDR3 length: 15; D gene: TRBD1; V gene: TRBV19; J gene: TRBJ2-2; CDR3 protein: CASSSRDRGTGELFF; CDR3 DNA: TGTGCCAGTAGTTCCCGGGACAGGGGCACCGGGGAGCTGTTTTTT
clone size: once; CDR3 length: 11; D gene: NA; V gene: TRBV30; J gene: TRBJ1-1; CDR3 protein: CAWSTPGEAFF; CDR3 DNA: TGTGCCTGGAGTACTCCAGGGGAAGCTTTCTTT
clone size: NA; CDR3 length: 15; D gene: TRBD1; V gene: TRBV5-1; J gene: TRBJ1-4; CDR3 protein: CASSPRTGRNEKLFF; CDR3 DNA: TGCGCCAGCAGCCCTAGGACAGGGAGAAATGAAAAACTGTTTTTT
clone size: NA; CDR3 length: 14; D gene: NA; V gene: TRBV2; J gene: TRBJ2-3; CDR3 protein: CASSDTRTTDTQYF; CDR3 DNA: TGTGCCAGCAGTGATACTCGAACCACAGATACGCAGTATTTT
clone size: NA; CDR3 length: 14; D gene: NA; V gene: TRBV5-6; J gene: TRBJ2-7; CDR3 protein: CASSFGRPGGEQYF; CDR3 DNA: TGTGCCAGCAGCTTTGGGCGGCCCGGGGGAGAGCAGTACTTC
clone size: once; CDR3 length: 12; D gene: NA; V gene: TRBV11-2; J gene: TRBJ1-1; CDR3 protein: CASSLEGAKAFF; CDR3 DNA: TGTGCCAGCAGCTTAGAGGGGGCAAAAGCTTTCTTT
clone size: NA; CDR3 length: 14; D gene: NA; V gene: TRBV28; J gene: TRBJ1-1; CDR3 protein: CASSLARMNTEAFF; CDR3 DNA: TGTGCCAGCAGTTTGGCCAGAATGAACACTGAAGCTTTCTTT
clone size: NA; CDR3 length: 14; D gene: TRBD1; V gene: TRBV5-6; J gene: TRBJ1-1; CDR3 protein: CASSLGQGHTEAFF; CDR3 DNA: TGTGCCAGCAGCCTGGGACAGGGGCACACTGAAGCTTTCTTT
clone size: NA; CDR3 length: 15; D gene: NA; V gene: TRBV7-2; J gene: TRBJ1-2; CDR3 protein: CASSSRGGGDYGYTF; CDR3 DNA: TGTGCCAGCAGCTCCCGGGGTGGGGGCGACTATGGCTACACCTTC
clone size: NA; CDR3 length: 14; D gene: NA; V gene: TRBV27; J gene: TRBJ1-2; CDR3 protein: CASSPTGALYGYTF; CDR3 DNA: TGTGCCAGCAGTCCGACAGGAGCACTCTATGGCTACACCTTC
clone size: NA; CDR3 length: 13; D gene: NA; V gene: TRBV28; J gene: TRBJ1-1; CDR3 protein: CASIGALNTEAFF; CDR3 DNA: TGTGCCAGCATAGGGGCATTGAACACTGAAGCTTTCTTT
clone size: once; CDR3 length: 14; D gene: TRBD2; V gene: TRBV9; J gene: TRBJ2-2; CDR3 protein: CASSRGEGTGELFF; CDR3 DNA: TGTGCCAGCAGTCGAGGGGAGGGCACCGGGGAGCTGTTTTTT
clone size: NA; CDR3 length: 14; D gene: NA; V gene: TRBV5-4; J gene: TRBJ1-1; CDR3 protein: CASSLRDVVTEAFF; CDR3 DNA: TGTGCCAGCAGCTTGCGGGATGTGGTCACTGAAGCTTTCTTT
clone size: NA; CDR3 length: 17; D gene: NA; V gene: TRBV11-3; J gene: TRBJ2-5; CDR3 protein: CASSSRSRAQDWETQYF; CDR3 DNA: TGTGCCAGCAGCTCCCGATCGAGGGCCCAGGACTGGGAGACCCAGTACTTC
clone size: NA; CDR3 length: 16; D gene: NA; V gene: TRBV5-4; J gene: TRBJ1-1; CDR3 protein: CASSLPGAVAVSEAFF; CDR3 DNA: TGTGCCAGCAGTCTTCCGGGAGCGGTGGCAGTATCCGAAGCTTTCTTT
clone size: NA; CDR3 length: 14; D gene: TRBD1; V gene: TRBV27; J gene: TRBJ2-7; CDR3 protein: CASSGRQGAYEQYF; CDR3 DNA: TGTGCCAGCAGCGGACGACAGGGGGCCTACGAGCAGTACTTC
clone size: NA; CDR3 length: 15; D gene: NA; V gene: TRBV6-1; J gene: TRBJ1-2; CDR3 protein: CASSEAQGDPYGYTF; CDR3 DNA: TGTGCCAGCAGTGAAGCTCAGGGTGACCCCTATGGCTACACCTTC
clone size: NA; CDR3 length: 15; D gene: TRBD1; V gene: TRBV7-9; J gene: TRBJ1-1; CDR3 protein: CASSGWTGVGTEAFF; CDR3 DNA: TGTGCCAGCAGCGGATGGACAGGGGTAGGAACTGAAGCTTTCTTT
clone size: few; CDR3 length: 11; D gene: NA; V gene: TRBV30; J gene: TRBJ1-2; CDR3 protein: CATVVGYGYTF; CDR3 DNA: TGTGCTACTGTTGTCGGCTATGGCTACACCTTC